This TCR beta chain comes out of a study of PD-L1 blockade in urothelial cancer. In the study overall: Men with urothelial cancer arising in the bladder made up about 85% of the roughly 29 patients.

Regarding time point: peripheral blood 6 weeks after treatment start. Assay: immunoSEQ multiplex PCR; the TCRdb copy retains only in-frame clones and omits some. The sample lists about 36,000 clones; approximately 80% were seen once. The V and J ends lost 0 bases and 8 bases respectively, with 19 bases between them. Germline CDR1 and CDR2: SQVTM and ANQGSEA. This CDR3 has 16 amino acids. This clonotype was obtained from a man aged 40-49 years with urothelial cancer. V is TRBV29-1 and J is TRBJ2-2, with D possibly being TRBD2 (5 bases). The sequenced sample was PBMCs, obtained around atezolizumab (anti-PD-L1) treatment. CDR3 sequence reads: CSVEEEYGKKGGELFF. The CDR3 nucleotides read TGCAGCGTTGAAGAAGAGTACGGGAAAAAAGGGGGGGAGCTGTTTTTT.